This T cell receptor (beta chain) was recorded in a study of Graves' ophthalmopathy and Graves' hyperthyroidism. RNA transcripts yielded amplified TCR beta CDR3 regions. RT-PCR in the first round used HTBI primers; a second-round multiplex PCR followed. TCRdb fed the multiplex PCR reads into MiXCR, producing one record per CDR3 protein. The sample contains hundreds of thousands of distinct CDR3 sequences, around 14% of which appear only once. This clonotype occurred many times. The target antigen is unknown. Diagnosis relied on clinical symptoms, serum thyroxine, TRAb, thyroid ultrasound and orbital computed tomography. Study-level points and caveats: Its predictions of ophthalmopathy progression gave the model 55% to 71% sensitivity and 72.22% specificity.

V shed 0 bases and J 4 bases; nucleotides not matched to a gene: 4. The V gene's germline CDR1 is SGHRS and CDR2 YFSETQ. The CDR3 has 15 amino acids. The TCR originated in a woman younger than 45 with Graves' ophthalmopathy. The chain joins TRBV5-1 to TRBJ2-5; 9 bases fit TRBD1. Sequencing was carried out using blood. The CDR3 region has the DNA TGCGCCAGCAGCTTGGAGGGACAGGGTGGAGAGACCCAGTACTTC. It specifies CASSLEGQGGETQYF. The variable domain in full, with the rest retrieved from reference TRBV5-1 and TRBJ2-5, is KAGVTQTPRYLIKTRGQQVTLSCSPISGHRSVSWYQQTPGQGLQFLFEYFSETQRNKGNFPGRFSGRQFSNSRSEMNVSTLELGDSALYLCASSLEGQGGETQYFGPGTRLLVL.